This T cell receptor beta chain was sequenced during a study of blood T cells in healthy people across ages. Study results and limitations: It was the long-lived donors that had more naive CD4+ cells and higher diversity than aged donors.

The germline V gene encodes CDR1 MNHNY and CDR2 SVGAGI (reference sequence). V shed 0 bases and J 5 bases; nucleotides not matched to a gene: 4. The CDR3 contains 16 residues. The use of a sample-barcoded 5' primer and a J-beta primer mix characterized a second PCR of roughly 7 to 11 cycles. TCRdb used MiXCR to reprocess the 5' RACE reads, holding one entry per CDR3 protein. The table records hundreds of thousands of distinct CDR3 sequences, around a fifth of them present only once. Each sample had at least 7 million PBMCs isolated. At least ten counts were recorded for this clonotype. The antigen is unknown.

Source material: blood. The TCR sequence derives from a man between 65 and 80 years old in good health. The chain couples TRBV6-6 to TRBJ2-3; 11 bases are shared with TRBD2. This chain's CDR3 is CASSYSILAGGDTQYF. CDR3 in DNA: TGTGCCAGCAGTTACTCGATCCTAGCGGGAGGAGATACGCAGTATTTT.